One and the same sample provided the 14 T cell receptor beta chains below, sequenced in a study of blood T cell repertoires in COVID-19. Method: immunoSEQ multiplex PCR; TCRdb's copy keeps in-frame clones and lacks some. This table has about 100,000 clones, just over 90% appearing once. The sample was peripheral blood. Receptors were obtained from a man aged 45-60 years with acute or convalescent COVID-19.

This clone was counted once. This chain connects TRBV5-1 to TRBJ1-1, with D possibly TRBD1 on 5 matching bases. From germline, CDR1 is SGHRS and CDR2 YFSETQ. The CDR3 runs 15 residues. The V end was cut by 4 bases, the J end by 4 bases, with 17 bases between. The CDR3 DNA reads as TGCGCCAGCAGCCCGGAAGGGGTTGGGGTCACTGAAGCTTTCTTT. This translates into CASSPEGVGVTEAFF. Variable domain in full (rest from reference TRBV5-1 and TRBJ1-1): KAGVTQTPRYLIKTRGQQVTLSCSPISGHRSVSWYQQTPGQGLQFLFEYFSETQRNKGNFPGRFSGRQFSNSRSEMNVSTLELGDSALYLCASSPEGVGVTEAFFGQGTRLTVV.

The genes are TRBV5-1 and TRBJ2-2, with 14 positions matching TRBD2. V lost 0 bases and J lost 6; bases outside the gene matches: 1. This CDR3 comprises 16 residues. Germline values: CDR1 SGHRS, CDR2 YFSETQ. This chain's CDR3 is CASSLEGLAGAGELFF. The DNA of the CDR3 is TGCGCCAGCAGCTTGGAGGGACTAGCGGGAGCCGGGGAGCTGTTTTTT.

This rearrangement joins TRBV9 to TRBJ2-4, with 8 bases identical to TRBD1. The germline V gene has CDR1 SGDLS and CDR2 YYNGEE. With 3 bases clipped from V and 0 bases from J, the junction kept 14 bases outside the gene matches. CDR3 size: 19 residues. For the CDR3, the DNA is TGTGCCAGCAGCGCCCCCCGGGACAGGCTTCCACTAGCCAAAAACATTCAGTACTTC. Protein product: CASSAPRDRLPLAKNIQYF.

This rearrangement joins TRBV19 to TRBJ2-6; possibly TRBD1 for D (6 bases). Germline V gene data show CDR1 as LNHDA and CDR2 as SQIVND (reference sequence). Trimming took 5 bases from V and 2 from J, leaving 13 bases between them. The CDR3 is 16 residues long. The CDR3 coding sequence is TGTGCCAGTAGTGGCCGAGACAGGACTGGGGCCAACGTCCTGACTTTC. Its protein product is CASSGRDRTGANVLTF.

The rearrangement joins TRBV19 to TRBJ2-2; 11 nucleotides align to TRBD1. Germline trimming cut 4 bases from V and 4 bases from J; bases unmatched to any gene: 8. CDR3 length equals 17 residues. In germline, CDR1 is LNHDA, CDR2 SQIVND (reference sequence). In DNA form, the CDR3 reads TGTGCCAGTAGTAGGACAGGGGGCTTTGTGGGCACCGGGGAGCTGTTTTTT. Translation: CASSRTGGFVGTGELFF. Based on the CDR3 plus reference TRBV19 and TRBJ2-2, the full variable domain is DGGITQSPKYLFRKEGQNVTLSCEQNLNHDAMYWYRQDPGQGLRLIYYSQIVNDFQKGDIAEGYSVSREKKESFPLTVTSAQKNPTAFYLCASSRTGGFVGTGELFFGEGSRLTVL.

The chain employs TRBV7-9 and TRBJ2-2; D is unclear. In germline, CDR1 is SEHNR, CDR2 FQNEAQ (reference sequence). V lost 8 bases and J 1 base, leaving 8 bases between the germline ends. The CDR3 is 13 residues long. The CDR3 region is CASDWRNTGELFF. The CDR3 DNA reads as TGTGCCAGCGACTGGCGGAACACCGGGGAGCTGTTTTTT.

This chain connects TRBV5-4 to TRBJ2-3; a weak D match, TRBD1 (6 bases). Between the trimmed V and J ends, which lost 3 bases and 1 base, there was a span of 12 bases. Germline CDR1 is SGHNT and CDR2 is YYREEE (reference sequence). The CDR3 has 15 residues. The CDR3: CASSSMDSRTDTQYF. The CDR3 DNA follows: TGTGCCAGCAGCTCAATGGACAGTCGCACAGATACGCAGTATTTT.

The chain joins TRBV3-1 (or the pseudogene TRBV3-2) to TRBJ2-5, with 7 nucleotides matching TRBD2. The CDR3 is 14 amino acids. CDR1 is LGHDT, CDR2 YNNKEL, per germline (reference sequence). Germline trimming cut 7 bases from V and 4 bases from J; bases unmatched to any gene: 9. CDR3 region: CASNRPGGGETQYF. DNA for the CDR3: TGTGCCAGCAACCGGCCGGGGGGTGGAGAGACCCAGTACTTC.

V and J are TRBV9 and TRBJ2-5; 9 nucleotides agree with TRBD2. Germline-derived CDR1 and CDR2 are SGDLS and YYNGEE. The CDR3 contains 16 residues. V lost 0 bases and J lost 4; bases outside the gene matches: 7. CDR3 region: CASSVVSGSTGETQYF. The CDR3 bases are TGTGCCAGCAGCGTAGTTAGCGGGAGTACGGGAGAGACCCAGTACTTC.

The rearrangement uses TRBV5-1 and TRBJ2-1; 11 bases map to TRBD2. Germline V gives CDR1 SGHRS, CDR2 YFSETQ. The CDR3 is 16 residues long. The V and J ends lost 7 bases and 2 bases, in that order; junction bases with no gene match: 8. The CDR3: CASRSLAGGTYNEQFF. The CDR3 DNA follows: TGCGCCAGCCGATCCCTAGCGGGAGGTACCTACAATGAGCAGTTCTTC.

The CDR3: CAWSPGTGFGSNQPQHF. The CDR3 nucleotides read TGTGCCTGGAGTCCGGGGACAGGGTTCGGTAGCAATCAGCCCCAGCATTTT. The chain has TRBV30 and TRBJ1-5; the match to TRBD1 covers 9 bases. Germline CDR1 reads GTSNPN; CDR2 reads SVGIG (reference sequence). This CDR3 comprises 17 residues. The V and J ends lost 2 bases and 0 bases, in that order; junction bases with no gene match: 8.

This rearrangement joins TRBV24-1 to TRBJ2-7, with 10 bases fitting TRBD1. The CDR3 extends over 15 amino acids. CDR1 is KGHDR, CDR2 SFDVKD, per germline. V dropped 4 bases and J dropped 5; count of bases not matched to a gene: 7. The CDR3 DNA sequence: TGTGCCACCAGTGACTCAGACAGGGGGCCCAACGAGCAGTACTTC. It encodes CATSDSDRGPNEQYF.

J is TRBJ2-5 and V is TRBV4-1, with 8 bases that match TRBD2. Trimming removed 0 bases from V and 3 bases from J; junction bases left unmatched: 9. The CDR3 runs 17 residues. Looked up from germline, CDR1 is MGHRA and CDR2 is YSYEKL. CDR3 amino acids: CASSQEYLAGAKETQYF. The CDR3 DNA follows: TGCGCCAGCAGCCAAGAATACCTAGCGGGCGCCAAAGAGACCCAGTACTTC.

This clone was counted only a few times. CDR3 coding DNA: TGTGCCTGGAGTGCCAGCGGGAGCACAGATACGCAGTATTTT. Translation gives CAWSASGSTDTQYF. The rearrangement uses TRBV30 and TRBJ2-3; tentative D call: TRBD2 (6 bases). Germline loops: CDR1 GTSNPN, CDR2 SVGIG (reference sequence). Trimming stripped 1 base from V and 0 bases from J, with 8 bases between. The CDR3 has 14 amino acids.